This is a list of T cell receptor beta chains from one sample in a study of CD8+CD57+ T cells in acquired aplastic anemia. TCRdb re-analysed the reads in MiXCR, keeping a single row per CDR3 protein. The sample lists around 180,000 distinct CDR3 sequences; 64% were seen once. Sequenced: sorted CD4+, CD8+, or CD8+CD57+ T cells (not recorded which) from PBMCs. The source is a human donor with severe aplastic anemia or a healthy control (not recorded which). Each CDR3 is given with its conserved first and last residue. The order of the fields is V gene, D gene, clone size, J gene, CDR3 protein, CDR3 DNA. D genes are given only for firm matches. Not every row has a clone size; where given, it reads once, few, many or a size class.

v_call: TRBV30; d_call: .; clone_size: many; j_call: TRBJ1-4; cdr3_aa: CAWQGGEEKLFF; cdr3_nt: TGTGCCTGGCAAGGGGGAGAGGAAAAACTGTTTTTT
v_call: TRBV29-1; d_call: .; clone_size: .; j_call: TRBJ1-2; cdr3_aa: CSVELGDGGYTF; cdr3_nt: TGCAGCGTTGAACTTGGGGATGGGGGCTACACCTTC
v_call: TRBV12-3/TRBV12-4; d_call: .; clone_size: .; j_call: TRBJ1-3; cdr3_aa: CASSLSGAGNTIYF; cdr3_nt: TGTGCCAGCAGTTTGTCAGGAGCTGGAAACACCATATATTTT
v_call: TRBV10-3; d_call: TRBD1; clone_size: .; j_call: TRBJ2-3; cdr3_aa: CAIAGQGTGPTDTQYF; cdr3_nt: TGTGCCATCGCCGGACAGGGGACGGGACCCACAGATACGCAGTATTTT
v_call: TRBV7-9; d_call: .; clone_size: .; j_call: TRBJ2-3; cdr3_aa: CASSLARSTDTQYF; cdr3_nt: TGTGCCAGCAGCTTAGCCCGGAGCACAGATACGCAGTATTTT
v_call: TRBV19; d_call: TRBD1; clone_size: .; j_call: TRBJ2-7; cdr3_aa: CASSMGTGRFEQYF; cdr3_nt: TGTGCCAGTAGTATGGGGACAGGGCGCTTCGAGCAGTACTTC
v_call: TRBV27; d_call: .; clone_size: few; j_call: TRBJ2-1; cdr3_aa: CASSLSRDNEQFF; cdr3_nt: TGTGCCAGCAGTTTAAGCAGGGACAATGAGCAGTTCTTC
v_call: TRBV7-9; d_call: TRBD1; clone_size: .; j_call: TRBJ2-7; cdr3_aa: CASSLDQGTAYEQYF; cdr3_nt: TGTGCCAGCAGCTTAGATCAAGGGACAGCCTACGAGCAGTACTTC
v_call: TRBV9; d_call: TRBD2; clone_size: .; j_call: TRBJ2-3; cdr3_aa: CASSPRVAGGLSTDTQYF; cdr3_nt: TGTGCCAGCAGCCCCCGGGTAGCGGGGGGCCTCAGCACAGATACGCAGTATTTT
v_call: TRBV7-2; d_call: .; clone_size: .; j_call: TRBJ1-2; cdr3_aa: CASSPQAGDDGYTF; cdr3_nt: TGTGCCAGCAGCCCGCAGGCAGGGGACGATGGCTACACCTTC
v_call: TRBV27; d_call: TRBD1; clone_size: .; j_call: TRBJ2-7; cdr3_aa: CASSPGQNLYEQYF; cdr3_nt: TGTGCCAGCAGCCCGGGACAGAACTTATACGAGCAGTACTTC
v_call: TRBV7-3; d_call: TRBD2; clone_size: few; j_call: TRBJ2-1; cdr3_aa: CASSLNVFGGTHNEQFF; cdr3_nt: TGTGCCAGCAGCTTAAATGTTTTCGGGGGGACCCACAATGAGCAGTTCTTC
v_call: TRBV11-3; d_call: .; clone_size: once; j_call: TRBJ2-3; cdr3_aa: CASRGTTDTQYF; cdr3_nt: TGTGCCAGCCGGGGAACCACAGATACGCAGTATTTT
v_call: TRBV7-9; d_call: TRBD1; clone_size: .; j_call: TRBJ1-4; cdr3_aa: CASSLGTGVEKLFF; cdr3_nt: TGTGCCAGCAGTCTCGGGACAGGGGTTGAAAAACTGTTTTTT
v_call: TRBV5-4; d_call: TRBD2; clone_size: few; j_call: TRBJ2-3; cdr3_aa: CASSLAASGRDTQYF; cdr3_nt: TGTGCCAGCAGCTTGGCGGCTAGCGGGAGGGATACGCAGTATTTT
v_call: TRBV20-1; d_call: TRBD1; clone_size: .; j_call: TRBJ2-7; cdr3_aa: CSADPRTGLGEQYF; cdr3_nt: TGCAGTGCTGACCCTCGGACAGGGTTAGGCGAGCAGTACTTC
v_call: TRBV24-1; d_call: .; clone_size: many; j_call: TRBJ2-7; cdr3_aa: CATSGPGAYEQYF; cdr3_nt: TGTGCCACCAGTGGTCCGGGGGCCTACGAGCAGTACTTC
v_call: TRBV4-3; d_call: .; clone_size: many; j_call: TRBJ1-1; cdr3_aa: CASSQDGLNTEAFF; cdr3_nt: TGCGCCAGCAGCCAGGACGGGCTAAACACTGAAGCTTTCTTT
v_call: TRBV29-1; d_call: .; clone_size: .; j_call: TRBJ1-2; cdr3_aa: CSAESGFPNYGYTF; cdr3_nt: TGCAGCGCGGAGAGTGGGTTCCCTAACTATGGCTACACCTTC
v_call: TRBV6-1; d_call: .; clone_size: .; j_call: TRBJ2-7; cdr3_aa: CASKLDEQYF; cdr3_nt: TGTGCCAGCAAGCTTGACGAGCAGTACTTC
v_call: TRBV7-8; d_call: .; clone_size: many; j_call: TRBJ2-1; cdr3_aa: CASSLSQRIYNEQFF; cdr3_nt: TGTGCCAGCAGCTTAAGCCAGAGGATATACAATGAGCAGTTCTTC
v_call: TRBV27; d_call: .; clone_size: .; j_call: TRBJ1-5; cdr3_aa: CASSELGTSGPQHF; cdr3_nt: TGTGCCAGCAGTGAGTTGGGGACTAGCGGGCCCCAGCATTTT
v_call: TRBV20-1; d_call: .; clone_size: .; j_call: TRBJ2-2; cdr3_aa: CSVGGGYTGELFF; cdr3_nt: TGCAGTGTTGGTGGGGGATACACCGGGGAGCTGTTTTTT
v_call: TRBV25-1; d_call: TRBD1; clone_size: .; j_call: TRBJ1-2; cdr3_aa: CASSEFYTGQGDYGYTF; cdr3_nt: TGTGCCAGCAGTGAATTTTATACAGGACAGGGAGACTATGGCTACACCTTC
v_call: TRBV7-9; d_call: TRBD1; clone_size: .; j_call: TRBJ1-6; cdr3_aa: CASSLTRTGNSPLHF; cdr3_nt: TGTGCCAGCAGTTTAACTCGGACAGGCAACTCACCCCTCCACTTT
v_call: TRBV19; d_call: .; clone_size: .; j_call: TRBJ2-1; cdr3_aa: CASSPMTGRPYNEQFF; cdr3_nt: TGTGCCAGTAGTCCCATGACGGGTAGGCCCTACAATGAGCAGTTCTTC
v_call: TRBV19; d_call: .; clone_size: .; j_call: TRBJ2-3; cdr3_aa: CASSMMSIDTQYF; cdr3_nt: TGTGCCAGTAGTATGATGTCGATAGATACGCAGTATTTT
v_call: TRBV10-3; d_call: .; clone_size: once; j_call: TRBJ1-2; cdr3_aa: CAISGTRDYGYTF; cdr3_nt: TGTGCCATCTCTGGGACCCGGGACTATGGCTACACCTTC
v_call: TRBV12-3/TRBV12-4; d_call: TRBD1; clone_size: many; j_call: TRBJ2-7; cdr3_aa: CASSWGTGNDEQYF; cdr3_nt: TGTGCCAGCAGCTGGGGGACAGGGAACGACGAGCAGTACTTC
v_call: TRBV19; d_call: .; clone_size: .; j_call: TRBJ1-5; cdr3_aa: CASSARGWSNQPQHF; cdr3_nt: TGTGCCAGTAGTGCACGGGGGTGGAGCAATCAGCCCCAGCATTTT
v_call: TRBV19; d_call: .; clone_size: once; j_call: TRBJ2-4; cdr3_aa: CASSIADRQLAKNIQYF; cdr3_nt: TGTGCCAGTAGTATCGCGGACAGACAACTAGCCAAAAACATTCAGTACTTC
v_call: TRBV2; d_call: TRBD1; clone_size: many; j_call: TRBJ2-2; cdr3_aa: CASSEGGQSTGELFF; cdr3_nt: TGTGCCAGCAGTGAAGGGGGACAGAGCACCGGGGAGCTGTTTTTT
v_call: TRBV11-3; d_call: TRBD2; clone_size: .; j_call: TRBJ2-3; cdr3_aa: CASSLLAGATDTQYF; cdr3_nt: TGTGCCAGCAGCCTACTAGCGGGGGCCACAGATACGCAGTATTTT
v_call: TRBV20-1; d_call: TRBD2; clone_size: .; j_call: TRBJ2-7; cdr3_aa: CSAPRWLAGYSYEQYF; cdr3_nt: TGCAGTGCTCCAAGGTGGCTAGCGGGGTACTCCTACGAGCAGTACTTC
v_call: TRBV12-3/TRBV12-4; d_call: .; clone_size: .; j_call: TRBJ1-6; cdr3_aa: CASSFLGGDNSPLHF; cdr3_nt: TGTGCCAGCAGTTTTTTAGGGGGTGATAATTCACCCCTCCACTTT
v_call: TRBV20-1; d_call: .; clone_size: .; j_call: TRBJ1-1; cdr3_aa: CSATPSSWRGEAFF; cdr3_nt: TGCAGTGCTACCCCCAGTTCCTGGCGGGGTGAAGCTTTCTTT
v_call: TRBV7-9; d_call: TRBD2; clone_size: .; j_call: TRBJ2-5; cdr3_aa: CASSSPVGGGETQYF; cdr3_nt: TGTGCCAGCAGCTCCCCTGTCGGGGGAGGGGAGACCCAGTACTTC
v_call: TRBV2; d_call: .; clone_size: .; j_call: TRBJ2-1; cdr3_aa: CASRADTLGNQFF; cdr3_nt: TGTGCCAGCAGGGCCGACACGCTCGGTAATCAGTTCTTC
v_call: TRBV4-1; d_call: .; clone_size: .; j_call: TRBJ2-7; cdr3_aa: CASSSIGEQYF; cdr3_nt: TGTGCCAGCAGCTCTATCGGCGAGCAGTACTTC
v_call: TRBV27; d_call: .; clone_size: many; j_call: TRBJ1-2; cdr3_aa: CASSFSGTYGYTF; cdr3_nt: TGTGCCAGCAGTTTCTCAGGAACCTATGGCTACACCTTC
v_call: TRBV29-1; d_call: TRBD2; clone_size: .; j_call: TRBJ2-7; cdr3_aa: CSGGGEQYF; cdr3_nt: TGCAGCGGGGGGGGCGAGCAGTACTTC
v_call: TRBV5-4; d_call: TRBD2; clone_size: .; j_call: TRBJ2-3; cdr3_aa: CASSQRSSGRVDTQYF; cdr3_nt: TGTGCCAGCAGCCAACGTAGCTCCGGGAGGGTTGATACGCAGTATTTT
v_call: TRBV9; d_call: .; clone_size: .; j_call: TRBJ2-5; cdr3_aa: CASSRQGGGQETQYF; cdr3_nt: TGTGCCAGCAGCCGGCAGGGGGGCGGCCAAGAGACCCAGTACTTC
v_call: TRBV2; d_call: .; clone_size: .; j_call: TRBJ2-1; cdr3_aa: CASRGQSSYNEQFF; cdr3_nt: TGTGCCAGCAGGGGACAAAGCTCCTACAATGAGCAGTTCTTC
v_call: TRBV15; d_call: .; clone_size: .; j_call: TRBJ2-2; cdr3_aa: CATSRTRGDTGELFF; cdr3_nt: TGTGCCACCAGCAGAACCAGGGGCGACACCGGGGAGCTGTTTTTT
v_call: TRBV7-4; d_call: .; clone_size: .; j_call: TRBJ2-3; cdr3_aa: CASSVELLALTDTQYF; cdr3_nt: TGTGCCAGCAGCGTAGAGCTACTAGCTCTTACAGATACGCAGTATTTT
v_call: TRBV29-1; d_call: .; clone_size: .; j_call: TRBJ1-3; cdr3_aa: CSVDLREGNTIYF; cdr3_nt: TGCAGCGTGGACCTCAGGGAGGGAAACACCATATATTTT
v_call: TRBV18; d_call: .; clone_size: .; j_call: TRBJ1-2; cdr3_aa: CASSPETYGYTF; cdr3_nt: TGTGCCAGCTCACCAGAGACCTATGGCTACACCTTC
v_call: TRBV20-1; d_call: .; clone_size: few; j_call: TRBJ2-7; cdr3_aa: CSASVNTGSYEQYF; cdr3_nt: TGCAGTGCTAGTGTGAATACAGGGTCCTACGAGCAGTACTTC
v_call: TRBV20-1; d_call: .; clone_size: .; j_call: TRBJ2-1; cdr3_aa: CSARRAGGNEQFF; cdr3_nt: TGCAGTGCTAGAAGGGCCGGTGGAAATGAGCAGTTCTTC
v_call: TRBV2; d_call: .; clone_size: many; j_call: TRBJ1-4; cdr3_aa: CASSDLGHQGALEKLFF; cdr3_nt: TGTGCCAGCAGTGATCTTGGCCACCAGGGCGCCTTAGAAAAACTGTTTTTT
v_call: TRBV12-3/TRBV12-4; d_call: .; clone_size: .; j_call: TRBJ2-3; cdr3_aa: CASVDGGTDTQYF; cdr3_nt: TGTGCCAGTGTCGACGGAGGAACAGATACGCAGTATTTT
v_call: TRBV20-1; d_call: .; clone_size: many; j_call: TRBJ2-2; cdr3_aa: CSARGRPDTGELFF; cdr3_nt: TGCAGTGCGCGGGGACGGCCTGACACCGGGGAGCTGTTTTTT
v_call: TRBV5-1; d_call: .; clone_size: .; j_call: TRBJ1-1; cdr3_aa: CASSVGVGRGGTEAFF; cdr3_nt: TGCGCCAGCAGCGTTGGGGTGGGCAGGGGAGGTACTGAAGCTTTCTTT
v_call: TRBV2; d_call: .; clone_size: .; j_call: TRBJ2-4; cdr3_aa: CASRESYSVAKNIQYF; cdr3_nt: TGTGCCAGCAGGGAGAGCTACAGTGTAGCCAAAAACATTCAGTACTTC
v_call: TRBV7-9; d_call: .; clone_size: .; j_call: TRBJ2-7; cdr3_aa: CASSLVEGYEQYF; cdr3_nt: TGTGCCAGCAGCTTGGTCGAGGGGTACGAGCAGTACTTC
v_call: TRBV12-5; d_call: .; clone_size: .; j_call: TRBJ2-3; cdr3_aa: CASGGRVGTDTQYF; cdr3_nt: TGTGCTAGTGGGGGTAGGGTTGGCACAGATACGCAGTATTTT
v_call: TRBV7-8; d_call: .; clone_size: .; j_call: TRBJ2-7; cdr3_aa: CASTPTRARVSPYEQYF; cdr3_nt: TGTGCCAGCACCCCCACCCGCGCGCGGGTTTCTCCCTACGAGCAGTACTTC
v_call: TRBV2; d_call: TRBD1; clone_size: .; j_call: TRBJ2-1; cdr3_aa: CASKTTWTGVYNEQFF; cdr3_nt: TGTGCCAGCAAGACGACCTGGACAGGGGTCTACAATGAGCAGTTCTTC